This TCR beta chain was observed in a study of blood T cell repertoires in COVID-19. Study context: Samples of COVID-19 (acute and convalescent) were obtained from the United States, Italy and Spain. PBMCs, B-cell-depleted T cells, or T cells were the source of the cDNA or gDNA that made up the material.

The germline CDR1 and CDR2 sequences are SGHRS and YFSETQ. This CDR3 is 14 amino acids long. V gave up 0 bases and J gave up 2 bases, with 9 bases separating them. Original handling: Estimated nucleated cell counts came from reference gene primer amplification. The repertoire was sequenced with immunoSEQ multiplex PCR; TCRdb's copy has only in-frame clones and lacks some. V and J calls and clone size follow that table, whereas D and trimming were derived from the DNA. The sample has around 30,000 clones, more than 80% seen once. Source material: peripheral blood. The chain recombines TRBV5-1 with TRBJ2-7, with D possibly TRBD2 on 5 matching bases. The source is a woman aged 40 to 50 with active or convalescent COVID-19. Here the CDR3 DNA reads TGCGCCAGCAGCTTGGACCTCGGGACCTACGAGCAGTACTTC. Its translation is CASSLDLGTYEQYF. Full variable domain (remainder filled in from reference TRBV5-1 and TRBJ2-7): KAGVTQTPRYLIKTRGQQVTLSCSPISGHRSVSWYQQTPGQGLQFLFEYFSETQRNKGNFPGRFSGRQFSNSRSEMNVSTLELGDSALYLCASSLDLGTYEQYFGPGTRLTVT.